The 8 T cell receptor beta chains below come from one sample, sequenced in a study of cytomegalovirus exposure and HLA in healthy donors. Libraries were prepared by immunoSEQ multiplex PCR; TCRdb keeps only in-frame clonotypes and omits some of them. This table has a few hundred thousand clones, around 89% appearing once. Material for sequencing was PBMCs. These receptors originate from a young woman in good health and CMV-seronegative.

The chain employs TRBV7-2 and TRBJ2-1; 7 bases match TRBD1. V shed 6 bases, J shed 6 bases, and the junction held 8 bases outside the gene matches. The CDR3 sequence is 14 residues long. The germline gives CDR1 SGHTA, CDR2 FQGNSA. CDR3 amino acids: CASSTIRQGNEQFF. Written as DNA, the CDR3 is TGTGCCAGCAGTACCATACGACAGGGCAATGAGCAGTTCTTC.

The chain employs TRBV5-8 and TRBJ1-2; 7 bases map to TRBD1. The length of the CDR3 is 10 residues. Trimming removed 4 bases from V and 13 bases from J; junction bases left unmatched: 4. Germline V gene data show CDR1 as SGHTS and CDR2 as YDEGEE. The CDR3 nucleotides read TGTGCCAGCAGCCATCGACAGGGCACCTTC. Encoded protein: CASSHRQGTF.

This clone turned up a few times. V gene TRBV7-6 combines with J gene TRBJ1-5; D is perhaps TRBD1 (6 bases). CDR3 length: 13 amino acids. The germline V and J ends were trimmed by 4 bases and 4 bases, with 8 bases remaining between them. Per the germline V gene, CDR1 is SGHVS and CDR2 is FNYEAQ. The CDR3 protein is CASSSTGNQPQHF. In DNA form, the CDR3 reads TGTGCCAGCAGCTCGACAGGTAATCAGCCCCAGCATTTT.

The chain carries TRBV29-1 and TRBJ2-1; 10 bases agree with TRBD2. Germline assignment: CDR1 SQVTM and CDR2 ANQGSEA. V lost 2 bases, J lost 7 bases, and 8 bases stayed unmatched. The CDR3 loop spans 15 amino acids. Here the CDR3 reads CSVERQRGGLNEQFF. The CDR3 bases are TGCAGCGTTGAACGGCAGCGGGGGGGCCTTAATGAGCAGTTCTTC.

The CDR3 nucleotides are TGTGCCAGCAGCCCCCTTCTTCGGGTGGACTACACCTTC. It yields the protein CASSPLLRVDYTF. The rearrangement joins TRBV13 to TRBJ1-2, with D hard to call. Trimming cost V 5 bases and J 10 bases, with 17 bases left between them. The CDR3 spans 13 residues. CDR1 is PRHDT and CDR2 is FYEKMQ in the germline V gene (reference sequence). Using reference TRBV13 and TRBJ1-2 for the parts outside the CDR3, the full variable domain is AAGVIQSPRHLIKEKRETATLKCYPIPRHDTVYWYQQGPGQDPQFLISFYEKMQSDKGSIPDRFSAQQFSDYHSELNMSSLELGDSALYFCASSPLLRVDYTFGSGTRLTVV.

The sample holds one count of this clone. V gene TRBV27 combines with J gene TRBJ1-4; TRBD1 agrees at 7 bases. This CDR3 has 16 amino acids. Unmatched junction bases numbered 8, after V lost 5 bases and J lost 2 bases. CDR1 and CDR2 (germline): MNHEY, SMNVEV (reference sequence). DNA of the CDR3: TGTGCCAGCAGTCCCGGGACAGTCCCTACTAATGAAAAACTGTTTTTT. Translation: CASSPGTVPTNEKLFF.

The chain recombines TRBV6-6 with TRBJ1-2; tentative D call: TRBD1 (5 bases). Germline values: CDR1 MNHNY, CDR2 SVGAGI (reference sequence). V was shortened by 0 bases and J by 6 bases, with 14 bases between the two germline ends. This CDR3 is built from 15 residues. The CDR3 is CASSYSTAGGDGYTF. In DNA form, the CDR3 reads TGTGCCAGCAGTTACTCCACGGCGGGAGGGGATGGCTACACCTTC.

This chain joins TRBV7-9 and TRBJ2-2, with a possible D match to TRBD1 (6 bases). Per the germline V gene, CDR1 is SEHNR and CDR2 is FQNEAQ (reference sequence). CDR3 length: 13 amino acids. Trimming took off 5 bases at V and 7 bases at J, with 11 bases between the two ends. CDR3: CASSTNRVGELFF. For the CDR3, the DNA is TGTGCCAGCAGCACGAACAGGGTCGGGGAGCTGTTTTTT.